Listed here is a single T cell receptor beta chain. What it recognizes is unknown. The table came from immunoSEQ multiplex PCR; TCRdb's copy has only in-frame clones and leaves some out. The sample carries about 43,000 clones, around 89% recorded once. Each patient contributed between 1 and 8 total time points of blood mononuclear cells, pretreatment and during treatment. This entry belongs to a study of PD-L1 blockade in urothelial cancer. At the level of the study: A median of 141,255 T cells was found in the blood samples. General study points: Better survival was forecast by a pretreatment blood TCR clonality below the median. Durable-benefit patients showed greater tumor-associated blood clone expansion at 3 weeks.

Here the sequenced sample was PBMCs, taken around atezolizumab (anti-PD-L1) treatment. This receptor was taken from a woman in her fifties or sixties with urothelial cancer.

The CDR3 spells CASSQRGSYEQYF. CDR3 nucleotides: TGTGCCAGCAGCCAACGGGGATCCTACGAGCAGTACTTC. This chain joins TRBV14 and TRBJ2-7; D is perhaps TRBD2 (5 bases). CDR1 is SGHDN and CDR2 is FVKESK in the germline V gene. V was pared by 2 bases and J by 1 base, with 6 bases between. This CDR3 region has 13 residues.